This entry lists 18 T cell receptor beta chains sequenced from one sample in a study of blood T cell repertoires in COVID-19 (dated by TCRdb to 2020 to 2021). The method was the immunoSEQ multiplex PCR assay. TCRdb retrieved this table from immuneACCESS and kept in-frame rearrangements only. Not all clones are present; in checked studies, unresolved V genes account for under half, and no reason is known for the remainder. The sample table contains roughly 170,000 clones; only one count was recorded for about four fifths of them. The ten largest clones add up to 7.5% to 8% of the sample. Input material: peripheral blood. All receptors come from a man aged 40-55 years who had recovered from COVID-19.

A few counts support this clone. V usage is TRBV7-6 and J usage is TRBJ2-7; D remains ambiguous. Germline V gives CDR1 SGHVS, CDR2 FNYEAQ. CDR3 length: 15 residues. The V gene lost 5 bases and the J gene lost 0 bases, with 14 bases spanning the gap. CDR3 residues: CASSPDYGFSYEQYF. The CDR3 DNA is TGTGCCAGCAGCCCCGATTACGGGTTCTCCTACGAGCAGTACTTC.

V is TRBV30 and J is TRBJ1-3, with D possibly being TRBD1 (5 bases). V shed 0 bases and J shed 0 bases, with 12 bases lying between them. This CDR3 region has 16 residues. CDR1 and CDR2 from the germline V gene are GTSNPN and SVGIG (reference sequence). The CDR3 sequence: CAWSVGGRISGNTIYF. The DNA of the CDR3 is TGTGCCTGGAGTGTCGGGGGGAGAATCTCTGGAAACACCATATATTTT.

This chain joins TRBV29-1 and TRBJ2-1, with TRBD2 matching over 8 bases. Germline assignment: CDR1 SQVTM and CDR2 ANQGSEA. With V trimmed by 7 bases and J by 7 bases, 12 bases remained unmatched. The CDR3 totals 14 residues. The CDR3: CSGSGTREDNEQFF. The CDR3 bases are TGCAGCGGATCCGGGACTAGGGAGGATAATGAGCAGTTCTTC.

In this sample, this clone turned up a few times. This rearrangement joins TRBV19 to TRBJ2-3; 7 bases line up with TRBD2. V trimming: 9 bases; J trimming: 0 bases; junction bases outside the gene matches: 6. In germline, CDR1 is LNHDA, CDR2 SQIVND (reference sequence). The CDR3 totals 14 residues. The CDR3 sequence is CARGGAASTDTQYF. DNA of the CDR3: TGTGCCAGGGGAGGGGCGGCTAGCACAGATACGCAGTATTTT.

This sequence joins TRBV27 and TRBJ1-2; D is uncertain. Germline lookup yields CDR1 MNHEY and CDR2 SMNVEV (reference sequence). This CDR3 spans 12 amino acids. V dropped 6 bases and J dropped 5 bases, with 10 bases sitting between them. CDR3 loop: CASRSRSYGYTF. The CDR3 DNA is TGTGCCAGCAGAAGTAGGAGTTATGGCTACACCTTC.

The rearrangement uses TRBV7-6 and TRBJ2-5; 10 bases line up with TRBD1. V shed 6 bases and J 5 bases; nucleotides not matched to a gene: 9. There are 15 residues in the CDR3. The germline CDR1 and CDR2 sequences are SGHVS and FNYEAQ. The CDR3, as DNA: TGTGCCAGCAGGAAAGACAGGGGGCGCCTGGAGACCCAGTACTTC. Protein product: CASRKDRGRLETQYF.

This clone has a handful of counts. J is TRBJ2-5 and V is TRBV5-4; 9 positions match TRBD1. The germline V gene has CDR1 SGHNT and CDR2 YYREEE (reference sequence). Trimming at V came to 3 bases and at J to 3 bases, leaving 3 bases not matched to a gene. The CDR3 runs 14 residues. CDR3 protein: CASSSRDREETQYF. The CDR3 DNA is TGTGCCAGCAGCTCCCGGGACAGGGAAGAGACCCAGTACTTC.

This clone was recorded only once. The CDR3 loop is CASSGYSYNEQFF. CDR3 sequence (DNA): TGTGCCAGCAGCGGTTACTCCTACAATGAGCAGTTCTTC. J is TRBJ2-1 and V is TRBV19; maybe TRBD2 (5 bases). Germline V CDR1 and CDR2: LNHDA, SQIVND (reference sequence). The ends were cut back, 9 bases at V and 0 bases at J, with 9 bases in the middle. CDR3 length: 13 amino acids.

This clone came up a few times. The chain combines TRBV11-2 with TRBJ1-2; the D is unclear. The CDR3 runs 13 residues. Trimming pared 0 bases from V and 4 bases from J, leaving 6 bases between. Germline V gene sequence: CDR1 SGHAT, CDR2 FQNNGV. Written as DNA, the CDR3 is TGTGCCAGCAGCTTAGATGGGCGCTATGGCTACACCTTC. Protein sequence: CASSLDGRYGYTF.

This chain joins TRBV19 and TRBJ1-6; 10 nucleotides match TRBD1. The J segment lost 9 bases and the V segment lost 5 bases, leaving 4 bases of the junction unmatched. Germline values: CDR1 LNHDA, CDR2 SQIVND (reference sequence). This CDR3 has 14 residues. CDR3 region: CASSAGQGSSPLHF. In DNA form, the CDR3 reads TGTGCCAGTAGTGCGGGACAGGGGAGTTCACCCCTCCACTTT.

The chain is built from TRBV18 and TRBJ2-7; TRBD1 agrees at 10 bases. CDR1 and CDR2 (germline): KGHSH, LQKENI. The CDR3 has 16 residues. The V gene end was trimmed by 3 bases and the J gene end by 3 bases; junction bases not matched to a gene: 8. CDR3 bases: TGTGCCAGCTCACCGCCGCTTGGGACAGGGGTCTACGAGCAGTACTTC. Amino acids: CASSPPLGTGVYEQYF.

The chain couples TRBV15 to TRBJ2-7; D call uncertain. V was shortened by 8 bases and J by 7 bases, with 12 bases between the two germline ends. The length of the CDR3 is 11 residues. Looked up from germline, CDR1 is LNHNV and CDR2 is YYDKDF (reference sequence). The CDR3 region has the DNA TGTGCCACCTCTGTGTTGCGGGAGCAGTACTTC. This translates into CATSVLREQYF.

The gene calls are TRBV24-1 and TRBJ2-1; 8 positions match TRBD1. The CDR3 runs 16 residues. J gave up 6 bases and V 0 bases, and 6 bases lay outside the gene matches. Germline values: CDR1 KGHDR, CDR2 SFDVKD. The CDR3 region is CATSDLFTTGGNEQFF. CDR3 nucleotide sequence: TGTGCCACCAGTGATTTGTTCACAACAGGGGGCAATGAGCAGTTCTTC.

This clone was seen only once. In DNA form, the CDR3 reads TGTGCCAGCAGCTTATCAGGGACCTACAATGAGCAGTTCTTC. Its protein is CASSLSGTYNEQFF. This chain uses TRBV11-3 with TRBJ2-1; tentative D call: TRBD1 (5 bases). This CDR3 region has 14 residues. Trimming shortened V by 2 bases and J by 2 bases, and 7 bases separated the two germline ends. The germline gives CDR1 SGHNT, CDR2 YENEEA.

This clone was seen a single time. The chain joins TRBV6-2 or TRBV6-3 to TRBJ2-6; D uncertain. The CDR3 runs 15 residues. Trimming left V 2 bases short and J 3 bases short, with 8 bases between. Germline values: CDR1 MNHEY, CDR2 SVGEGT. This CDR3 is CASSYLGFGANVLTF. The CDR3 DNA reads TGTGCCAGCAGTTACCTAGGATTTGGGGCCAACGTCCTGACTTTC.

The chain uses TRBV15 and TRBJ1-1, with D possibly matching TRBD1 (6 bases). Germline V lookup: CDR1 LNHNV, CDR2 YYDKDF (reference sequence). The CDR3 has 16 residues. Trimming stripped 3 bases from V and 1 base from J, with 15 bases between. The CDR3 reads CATSSTPGQKNTEAFF. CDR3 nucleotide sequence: TGTGCCACCAGCAGTACCCCGGGACAAAAGAACACTGAAGCTTTCTTT. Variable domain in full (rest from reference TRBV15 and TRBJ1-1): DAMVIQNPRYQVTQFGKPVTLSCSQTLNHNVMYWYQQKSSQAPKLLFHYYDKDFNNEADTPDNFQSRRPNTSFCFLDIRSPGLGDTAMYLCATSSTPGQKNTEAFFGQGTRLTVV.

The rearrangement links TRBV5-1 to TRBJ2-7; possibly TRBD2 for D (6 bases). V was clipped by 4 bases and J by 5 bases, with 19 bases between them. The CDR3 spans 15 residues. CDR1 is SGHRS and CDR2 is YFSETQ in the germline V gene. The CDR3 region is CASSPGAGNRHEQYF. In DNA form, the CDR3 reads TGCGCCAGCAGCCCTGGTGCGGGAAATCGCCACGAGCAGTACTTC.

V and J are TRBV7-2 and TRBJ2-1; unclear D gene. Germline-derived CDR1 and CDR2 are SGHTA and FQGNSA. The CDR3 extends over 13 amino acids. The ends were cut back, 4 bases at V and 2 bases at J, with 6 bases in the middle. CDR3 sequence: CASSYPAYNEQFF. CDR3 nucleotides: TGTGCCAGCAGCTATCCGGCCTACAATGAGCAGTTCTTC.